The source of this T cell receptor (beta chain) is a study of OX40 agonist ivuxolimab in advanced cancers. TCRdb's table, derived via immunoSEQ multiplex PCR, lists solely in-frame clones and lacks some. The profile shows some 150,000 clones, less than 95% of them singletons. V lost 8 bases to trimming and J lost 5 bases; unmatched junction nucleotides: 14. Germline V gene lookup returns CDR1 MDHEN and CDR2 SYDVKM. The CDR3 runs to 16 residues. Sequenced material: CD4+ or CD8+ T cells sorted from blood, taken in a trial of the OX40 agonist ivuxolimab. This TCR was recovered from an adult with an advanced solid tumor such as melanoma, head and neck, liver or kidney cancer. The chain couples TRBV28 to TRBJ1-2; 10 bases fit TRBD1. Here the CDR3 reads CASGADDRGPQYGYTF. Written as DNA, the CDR3 is TGTGCCAGCGGTGCCGACGACAGGGGGCCACAATATGGCTACACCTTC.